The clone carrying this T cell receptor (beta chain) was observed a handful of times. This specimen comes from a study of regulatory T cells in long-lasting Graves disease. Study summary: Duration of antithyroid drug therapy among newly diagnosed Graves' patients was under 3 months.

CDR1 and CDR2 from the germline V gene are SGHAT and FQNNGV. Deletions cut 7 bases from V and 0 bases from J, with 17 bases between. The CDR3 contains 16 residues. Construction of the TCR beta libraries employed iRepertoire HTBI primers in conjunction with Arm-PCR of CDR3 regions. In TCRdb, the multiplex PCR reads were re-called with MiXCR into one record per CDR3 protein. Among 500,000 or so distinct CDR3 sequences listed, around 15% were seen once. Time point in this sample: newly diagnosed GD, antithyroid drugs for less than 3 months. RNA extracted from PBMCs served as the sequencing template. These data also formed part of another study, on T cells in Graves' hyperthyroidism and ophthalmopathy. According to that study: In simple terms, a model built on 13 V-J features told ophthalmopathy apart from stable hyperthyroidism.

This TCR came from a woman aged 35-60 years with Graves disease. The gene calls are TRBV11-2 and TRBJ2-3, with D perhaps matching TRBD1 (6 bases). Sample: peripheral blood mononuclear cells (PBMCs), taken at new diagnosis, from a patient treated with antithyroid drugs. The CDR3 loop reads CASTFPDRLSTDTQYF. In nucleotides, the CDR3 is TGTGCCAGCACTTTCCCCGACAGGCTAAGCACAGATACGCAGTATTTT.